Below are 8 T cell receptor beta chains sequenced from a single sample in a study of blood T cell repertoires in COVID-19. The data were produced by immunoSEQ multiplex PCR, yet TCRdb's version contains in-frame clones alone and is incomplete. The sample consists of some 170,000 clones, about nine tenths of them appearing once. Input material: peripheral blood. These receptor sequences come from a woman aged 50 to 60 with acute or convalescent COVID-19.

This rearrangement joins TRBV25-1 to TRBJ1-1, with 8 bases identical to TRBD1. The V and J ends lost 9 bases and 5 bases, in that order; junction bases with no gene match: 11. The germline V gene encodes CDR1 MGHDK and CDR2 SYGVNS. There are 14 residues in the CDR3. The CDR3 DNA reads as TGTGCCAGTAGAGACCAGGGGGCGAGTACTGAAGCTTTCTTT. Amino acid sequence: CASRDQGASTEAFF.

V and J are TRBV5-1 and TRBJ2-5; no clear D gene. CDR3 size: 14 residues. CDR1 SGHRS and CDR2 YFSETQ come from the germline V gene. V shed 1 base and J shed 2 bases, with 9 bases lying between them. In DNA, the CDR3 is TGCGCCAGCAGCTTGACTTTTTATCAAGAGACCCAGTACTTC. As protein: CASSLTFYQETQYF.

The chain has TRBV29-1 and TRBJ1-2, with D unresolved. This CDR3 has 11 residues. Germline-derived CDR1 and CDR2 are SQVTM and ANQGSEA. CDR3 coding DNA: TGCGGAGGCTGGTCCACATATGGCTACACCTTC. This gives the protein CGGWSTYGYTF.

V is TRBV7-2 and J is TRBJ1-2; 11 bases line up with TRBD1. V shed 5 bases, J shed 6 bases, and the junction held 5 bases outside the gene matches. The CDR3 is 14 residues long. Germline V gene lookup returns CDR1 SGHTA and CDR2 FQGNSA. DNA for the CDR3: TGTGCCAGCAGCGGACAGGGGGCCGTCCATGGCTACACCTTC. It yields the protein CASSGQGAVHGYTF.

The chain has TRBV7-9 and TRBJ2-1; TRBD2 might be the D (5 bases). Germline V gene data show CDR1 as SEHNR and CDR2 as FQNEAQ (reference sequence). V lost 2 bases and J lost 6, with 17 bases in between. The CDR3 consists of 16 residues. The CDR3 nucleotides read TGTGCCAGCAGCTTACAGGCTCCAGCGGCGGTCAATGAGCAGTTCTTC. Translating it yields CASSLQAPAAVNEQFF.

V gene TRBV6-2 or TRBV6-3 combines with J gene TRBJ1-2, with TRBD1 identical over 8 bases. V lost 4 bases, J lost 2 bases, and 3 bases stayed unmatched. Germline CDR1 is MNHEY and CDR2 is SVGEGT. The CDR3 spans 14 residues. The CDR3 protein is CASSSTGANYGYTF. The CDR3 coding sequence is TGTGCCAGCAGTTCGACAGGGGCGAACTATGGCTACACCTTC.

The V call is TRBV15, the J call TRBJ2-1; 9 positions match TRBD1. Germline assignment: CDR1 LNHNV and CDR2 YYDKDF (reference sequence). The V gene end was trimmed by 1 base and the J gene end by 6 bases; junction bases not matched to a gene: 4. This CDR3 comprises 15 residues. CDR3 coding DNA: TGTGCCACCAGCAGAGGGACAGGGGCGAGCAATGAGCAGTTCTTC. The encoded protein is CATSRGTGASNEQFF.

The chain is built from TRBV5-1 and TRBJ1-6; 10 bases are a match to TRBD1. Per germline, CDR1 SGHRS and CDR2 YFSETQ. The V gene end was trimmed by 2 bases and the J gene end by 10 bases; junction bases not matched to a gene: 6. The CDR3 loop spans 15 amino acids. CDR3 coding DNA: TGCGCCAGCAGCTTATCGGGACAGGGGAACTCACCCCTCCACTTT. Translating it yields CASSLSGQGNSPLHF.